What follows is one T cell receptor (beta chain) and its context. Methods used by the authors: Reference gene primer amplification in the assay estimated nucleated cell counts. Data came from immunoSEQ multiplex PCR; TCRdb stores just in-frame clones and leaves some out. Clone size and the V and J calls come from that table; the DNA yielded D and trimming. The sample has some 130,000 clones; roughly nine tenths are singletons. V lost 4 bases to trimming and J lost 4 bases; unmatched junction nucleotides: 3. There are 12 residues in the CDR3. Germline CDR1 is GTSNPN and CDR2 is SVGIG (reference sequence). The sample is drawn from a study of blood T cell repertoires in COVID-19. The overall study: There were acute and convalescent COVID-19 samples, and they came from the United States, Italy and Spain. In each case, the material was cDNA or gDNA derived from T cells, B-cell-depleted T cells, or PBMCs.

Patients at the Seattle site were enrolled during active infection and followed longitudinally. The rearrangement joins TRBV30 to TRBJ1-1, with 7 positions matching TRBD1. The sequencing input was peripheral blood. The origin of this receptor is a man aged 55 to 69 with COVID-19, enrolled during active disease. DNA for the CDR3: TGTGCCTGGACCGGGGACAGCACTGAAGCTTTCTTT. Translating gives CAWTGDSTEAFF.